A single T cell receptor beta chain is shown here with its context. Its antigen remains unknown. These data originate in a study of vaccination effects on CD4 cells after COVID-19. Study-wide points: Vaccine-induced clones in healthy vaccinees cross-reacted with common cold coronaviruses in only 1 of 255 cases. Both infection-induced and vaccine-induced clones contracted markedly at late post-vaccination timepoints.

Repertoires were generated with immunoSEQ multiplex PCR, while TCRdb's copy carries only in-frame clones and drops some. The table includes roughly 45,000 clones, roughly 79% detected once. With the ViraFEST assay, the study expanded antigen-specific CD4+ T cells using viral peptide pools, then sequenced them. The culture ran for 10 days before CD4+ T cells were isolated. Absence of prior SARS-CoV-2 infection characterized the vaccine recipients, who showed negative nucleocapsid antibodies. Days 3 and 7 saw half the medium replaced with IL-2 medium. The germline V and J ends were trimmed by 6 bases and 8 bases, with 23 bases remaining between them. The CDR3 has 15 amino acids. CDR1 is SGDLS and CDR2 is YYNGEE in the germline V gene.

The sequence was obtained from a human donor who received a COVID-19 vaccine. This material consisted of CD4+ T cells from PBMCs cultured with SARS-CoV-2 spike peptides, taken before COVID-19 vaccination. The V call is TRBV9, the J call TRBJ1-1; D ambiguous. The CDR3 reads CASNISPDLSGEAFF. The CDR3 DNA sequence: TGTGCCAGCAACATAAGTCCGGACCTATCCGGAGAAGCTTTCTTT.